Listed below are T cell receptor beta chains from one sample, sequenced in a study of cytomegalovirus exposure and HLA in healthy donors. Profiled with immunoSEQ multiplex PCR; TCRdb holds only in-frame clones, not every one. The data show roughly 190,000 clones, more than 75% seen once. The sample consisted of PBMCs. The receptor set was obtained from a woman between 18 and 29 years old in good health and CMV-seronegative. Each CDR3 is given with its conserved first and last residue. Clone sizes are given selectively: once, few, many, or a class where the clone is expanded.

clone size,V gene,CDR3 protein
-,TRBV29-1,CSVEAGSGGYTF
-,TRBV2,CASSEAPTGGYYEQYF
-,TRBV7-9,CASTSVGLAGGMQFF
-,TRBV6-6,CASRTGNTGELFF
-,TRBV10-2,CASSKAGTPNTGELFF
-,TRBV10-3,CAIIARLGLGEQYF
-,TRBV7-9,CASSPTGGALYAFF
-,TRBV6-1,CASSEAEASGRYHNEQFF
few,TRBV18,CASSPTWPGSPTDTQYF
-,TRBV30,CAWSVHGKRDEQYF
-,TRBV15,CATSSPLARVGNTEAFF
once,TRBV6-5,CASSPGGGPDGYTF
-,TRBV5-4,CASSLDQIYGYTF
-,TRBV6-1,CASSELRTVGFF